This T cell receptor (beta chain) came from a study of cytomegalovirus exposure and HLA in healthy donors. In its sample, this clone was seen once. Its antigen remains unidentified. Clones were sequenced by immunoSEQ multiplex PCR, and TCRdb holds only the in-frame ones, with some missing. Here the sample spans about 120,000 clones, roughly 88% being singletons. The donors were part of the validation cohort, which consisted of roughly 110 subjects and was separate from the first cohort of under 750 subjects. Overall study results and limits: A classifier reportedly called cytomegalovirus status with high sensitivity and specificity. In a later analysis, first-cohort TCR clusters were found to tend to co-occur in the 120 or so validation repertoires.

Germline values: CDR1 SEHNR, CDR2 FQNEAQ (reference sequence). J was trimmed by 4 bases and V by 0 bases; bases with no gene match: 6. The CDR3 length is 16 residues. The sequencing sample was made of PBMCs. The origin of this receptor is a man between 18 and 29 years old in good health and CMV-seronegative. This chain connects TRBV7-9 to TRBJ2-7; 10 bases line up with TRBD2. CDR3 protein: CASSLAPSGRIYEQYF. CDR3 coding DNA: TGTGCCAGCAGCTTAGCGCCTAGCGGGAGAATTTACGAGCAGTACTTC.